This T cell receptor (beta chain) was identified during a study of T cells in localized non-small cell lung cancer. Study-wide results and limits: Adjacent uninvolved lung tissue had the highest T cell clonality, exceeding tumor. Of the top 100 tumor clones, median roughly 60 were in adjacent lung, 25 to 30 among its top 100.

As to this clone: Its antigen is still unknown.

Sequencing was performed with immunoSEQ multiplex PCR; in TCRdb, only in-frame clones are kept and a portion is missing. The profile shows approximately 1,000 clones, about a fifth of them singletons. This specimen was lung tumor tissue, taken before any cancer treatment. This TCR came from a male donor aged 60 or over with stage I lung adenocarcinoma.

Written as DNA, the CDR3 is TGTGCCAGTAGTCAGCAGGGTTTGCGAGAGCAGTACTTC. Translation: CASSQQGLREQYF. The chain couples TRBV19 to TRBJ2-7; perhaps TRBD1 as D (5 bases). The length of the CDR3 is 13 residues. Trimming removed 5 bases from V and 7 bases from J, with 15 bases in between. Germline CDR1 and CDR2: LNHDA and SQIVND (reference sequence).